The present T cell receptor (beta chain) was sequenced within a study of blood T cell repertoires in COVID-19. The CDR3 is 11 residues long. Germline V gives CDR1 GTSNPN, CDR2 SVGIG (reference sequence). V lost 8 bases to trimming and J lost 7 bases; unmatched junction nucleotides: 7. In the original processing: Using reference gene primer amplification, nucleated cell counts were estimated. Generated by immunoSEQ multiplex PCR, the TCRdb table keeps only in-frame clones and is missing some. That table supplies the V and J calls and clone size; D and trimming were determined from the DNA. The sample consists of 30,000 to 45,000 clones, approximately 80% of them appearing once.

The source of this sequence is a man aged 60 to 69 in a cohort sampled during active COVID-19. The chain has TRBV30 and TRBJ2-7, with 8 nucleotides matching TRBD1. The specimen sequenced was peripheral blood. The CDR3 nucleotides read TGTGCCGGGACAGGCGATGTTGAGCAGTACTTC. Its protein is CAGTGDVEQYF.